This passage covers 20 T cell receptor beta chains from one sample sequenced in a study of chemoradiotherapy in HPV16-positive cancers. Only in-frame clones appear in the TCRdb table, and some are missing; sequencing was by immunoSEQ multiplex PCR. Of fewer than 3,000 clones detected, around 90% appear once; the ten largest clones hold about 2.6%. The sequencing here drew on tumor tissue, taken from a patient who underwent chemoradiotherapy. The receptors shown here come from a human donor with HPV-associated anogenital cancer.

This chain joins TRBV28 and TRBJ2-7; D unclear. CDR1 is MDHEN, CDR2 SYDVKM, per germline. V lost 4 bases and J lost 4, with 5 bases in between. This CDR3 region has 11 residues. CDR3 protein: CASSSLYEQYF. The CDR3 nucleotides are TGTGCCAGCAGTTCCCTTTACGAGCAGTACTTC.

This clone is deemed large. This chain connects TRBV19 to TRBJ2-1, with 7 bases matching TRBD1. The CDR3 runs 15 residues. Germline lookup yields CDR1 LNHDA and CDR2 SQIVND (reference sequence). V lost 4 bases to trimming and J lost 9 bases; unmatched junction nucleotides: 12. Written as DNA, the CDR3 is TGTGCCAGTAGTAACAGGGGTAGTCAGGAGGTTGAGCAGTTCTTC. This translates into CASSNRGSQEVEQFF.

This sequence joins TRBV5-6 and TRBJ1-5; no firm D call. There are 16 residues in the CDR3. V lost 4 bases to trimming and J lost 0 bases, with 14 bases between them. Per the germline V gene, CDR1 is SGHDT and CDR2 is YYEEEE. The CDR3 DNA is TGTGCCAGCAGCCTATTCTTAGGTAATAGCAATCAGCCCCAGCATTTT. The encoded protein is CASSLFLGNSNQPQHF.

The chain carries TRBV6-1 and TRBJ1-5; D might be TRBD1 (5 bases). This CDR3 comprises 15 residues. Looked up from germline, CDR1 is MNHNS and CDR2 is SASEGT. V lost 2 bases, J lost 4 bases, and 12 bases lay in between. The CDR3 DNA reads as TGTGCCAGCAGTGAATACGGGCAGGGTAATCAGCCCCAGCATTTT. Translation: CASSEYGQGNQPQHF.

Here the CDR3 DNA reads TGTGCCAGCAGCTTCGGCGCAAAGGGGGAGACCCAGTACTTC. Residues: CASSFGAKGETQYF. The V gene is TRBV11-3, the J gene TRBJ2-5; D might be TRBD1 (5 bases). The CDR3 covers 14 residues. The ends were cut back, 3 bases at V and 5 bases at J, with 13 bases in the middle. Per the germline V gene, CDR1 is SGHNT and CDR2 is YENEEA.

The J gene is TRBJ2-5, the V gene TRBV28, with TRBD2 matching 11 bases. CDR1 and CDR2 (germline): MDHEN, SYDVKM. The length of the CDR3 is 18 residues. The V segment lost 1 base and the J segment 3 bases; nucleotides outside the gene matches: 10. The CDR3 region is CASSLLGRTTSGEETQYF. CDR3 DNA sequence: TGTGCCAGCAGTTTATTGGGCAGAACGACTAGCGGGGAAGAGACCCAGTACTTC.

Written as DNA, the CDR3 is TGCAGCGTTCGAACTAGCGGGAGGGCGCCCGGGGAGCTGTTTTTT. This sequence encodes CSVRTSGRAPGELFF. The chain is built from TRBV29-1 and TRBJ2-2, with 13 nucleotides matching TRBD2. CDR3 length equals 15 residues. Trimming removed 5 bases from V and 6 bases from J; junction bases left unmatched: 6. Germline V gene data show CDR1 as SQVTM and CDR2 as ANQGSEA.

This rearrangement joins TRBV11-2 to TRBJ2-5; D is possibly TRBD2 (5 bases). V dropped 5 bases and J dropped 5 bases, with 15 bases sitting between them. Germline assignment: CDR1 SGHAT and CDR2 FQNNGV. This CDR3 has 14 residues. In nucleotides, the CDR3 is TGTGCCAGCAGCCCTCTAGGGCGAGGGGAGACCCAGTACTTC. It is translated as CASSPLGRGETQYF.

The J gene is TRBJ1-6, the V gene TRBV5-6; D perhaps matches TRBD1 (5 bases). Germline V gene data show CDR1 as SGHDT and CDR2 as YYEEEE. The V gene lost 4 bases and the J gene lost 0 bases, with 14 bases spanning the gap. CDR3 length: 17 residues. CDR3 residues: CASSRRGTSSYNSPLHF. Written as DNA, the CDR3 is TGTGCCAGCAGCCGCCGGGGGACTAGCTCCTATAATTCACCCCTCCACTTT.

J is TRBJ1-5 and V is TRBV27, with D perhaps matching TRBD1 (6 bases). Trimming left V 0 bases short and J 1 base short, with 7 bases between. This CDR3 has 15 amino acids. The germline V gene encodes CDR1 MNHEY and CDR2 SMNVEV (reference sequence). In DNA form, the CDR3 reads TGTGCCAGCAGTTTATCTCAGGGGAGCAATCAGCCCCAGCATTTT. Its protein is CASSLSQGSNQPQHF.

The chain couples TRBV9 to TRBJ2-3; perhaps TRBD2 as D (6 bases). Germline V gives CDR1 SGDLS, CDR2 YYNGEE. The V end lost 1 base, the J end lost 5 bases, and 14 bases lay between the germline ends. The CDR3 spans 15 residues. The CDR3 bases are TGTGCCAGCAGCGTAACCGGGGGAAGAGTAGATACGCAGTATTTT. Translating gives CASSVTGGRVDTQYF.

J is TRBJ2-1 and V is TRBV28; 7 positions match TRBD1. The germline gives CDR1 MDHEN, CDR2 SYDVKM. The CDR3 is made up of 16 amino acids. Trimming removed 4 bases from V and 3 bases from J; junction bases left unmatched: 9. CDR3 in amino acids: CASSYTMTGYYNEQFF. The CDR3 DNA follows: TGTGCCAGCAGTTACACTATGACAGGGTACTACAATGAGCAGTTCTTC.

J is TRBJ2-7 and V is TRBV10-2, with TRBD2 identical over 7 bases. The CDR3 covers 12 residues. The germline CDR1 and CDR2 sequences are WSHSY and SAAADI. V lost 7 bases and J lost 6; bases outside the gene matches: 6. The CDR3 sequence: CASTDGGFEQYF. DNA of the CDR3: TGCGCCAGCACCGACGGGGGGTTCGAGCAGTACTTC.

In this sample, this clone turned up a few times. The conserved phenylalanine or tryptophan is not found at the CDR3 terminus, so this likely reflects a read error. Because the CDR3's place on the DNA is in doubt, the DNA is left out and the CDR3 is given as listed by TCRdb. The chain recombines TRBV27 with TRBJ2-7. Germline CDR1 MNHEY, CDR2 SMNVEV (reference sequence). Termini included, the CDR3 measures 13 amino acids. Here the CDR3 reads CASSSYPGPRDCL.

The chain couples TRBV11-2 to TRBJ2-3; D call uncertain. V was pared by 3 bases and J by 3 bases, with 4 bases between. The CDR3 has 12 amino acids. Per the germline V gene, CDR1 is SGHAT and CDR2 is FQNNGV. CDR3 in DNA: TGTGCCAGCAGCTTTCTAACAGATACGCAGTATTTT. Translating gives CASSFLTDTQYF.

The genes are TRBV5-4 and TRBJ2-5; tentative D call: TRBD2 (6 bases). Trimming stripped 7 bases from V and 5 bases from J, with 15 bases between. CDR1 is SGHNT and CDR2 is YYREEE in the germline V gene (reference sequence). This CDR3 contains 13 residues. This CDR3 reads CASAPQGGETQYF. CDR3 sequence (DNA): TGTGCCAGCGCACCACAAGGAGGGGAGACCCAGTACTTC.

The chain is built from TRBV6-1 and TRBJ1-5; D perhaps matches TRBD1 (6 bases). This CDR3 spans 13 amino acids. Germline CDR1 and CDR2: MNHNS and SASEGT. V dropped 6 bases and J dropped 0 bases, with 6 bases sitting between them. CDR3 sequence (DNA): TGTGCCAGCAGGGACAGTAGCAATCAGCCCCAGCATTTT. Translating it yields CASRDSSNQPQHF.

This chain links TRBV5-1 with TRBJ1-3; a possible D gene is TRBD1 (5 bases). Between the trimmed V and J ends, which lost 0 bases and 0 bases, there was a span of 7 bases. This CDR3 is built from 15 residues. Germline assignment: CDR1 SGHRS and CDR2 YFSETQ. CDR3 loop: CASSLAGASGNTIYF. In DNA form, the CDR3 reads TGCGCCAGCAGCTTGGCCGGGGCCTCTGGAAACACCATATATTTT.

The J gene is TRBJ1-1, the V gene TRBV27, with a possible D match to TRBD1 (5 bases). This CDR3 has 13 residues. Germline V gene lookup returns CDR1 MNHEY and CDR2 SMNVEV (reference sequence). Trimming stripped 4 bases from V and 3 bases from J, with 9 bases between. The CDR3 region has the DNA TGTGCCAGCAGTTGGGGCAGGGACACTGAAGCTTTCTTT. It yields the protein CASSWGRDTEAFF.

V and J are TRBV19 and TRBJ2-2; a weak D match, TRBD1 (6 bases). The CDR3 runs 16 residues. Deletions cut 9 bases from V and 1 base from J, with 18 bases between. The germline V gene has CDR1 LNHDA and CDR2 SQIVND (reference sequence). The CDR3 here is CASRMPGQLNTGELFF. The CDR3 DNA follows: TGTGCCAGCCGAATGCCCGGACAGCTGAACACCGGGGAGCTGTTTTTT.